What follows is one T cell receptor (beta chain) and its context. The data belong to a study of T cell changes during pregnancy in multiple sclerosis. Assay: immunoSEQ multiplex PCR; the TCRdb copy retains only in-frame clones and omits some. There are roughly 38,000 clones in the sample; less than 95% occur only once, and 10% lies in the top ten. The CDR3 length is 16 residues. Per germline, CDR1 SGHRS and CDR2 YFSETQ. The ends lost 4 bases at V and 0 bases at J; junction bases unmatched: 3. The sequence came from a female donor with multiple sclerosis, enrolled in a pregnancy study. The input for sequencing was CD8+ T cells from peripheral blood mononuclear cells, taken in the first trimester of pregnancy. This sequence joins TRBV5-1 and TRBJ2-2, with TRBD2 matching over 10 bases. The CDR3 bases are TGCGCCAGCAGCGGTACTAGCGGGACGAACACCGGGGAGCTGTTTTTT. Residues: CASSGTSGTNTGELFF.